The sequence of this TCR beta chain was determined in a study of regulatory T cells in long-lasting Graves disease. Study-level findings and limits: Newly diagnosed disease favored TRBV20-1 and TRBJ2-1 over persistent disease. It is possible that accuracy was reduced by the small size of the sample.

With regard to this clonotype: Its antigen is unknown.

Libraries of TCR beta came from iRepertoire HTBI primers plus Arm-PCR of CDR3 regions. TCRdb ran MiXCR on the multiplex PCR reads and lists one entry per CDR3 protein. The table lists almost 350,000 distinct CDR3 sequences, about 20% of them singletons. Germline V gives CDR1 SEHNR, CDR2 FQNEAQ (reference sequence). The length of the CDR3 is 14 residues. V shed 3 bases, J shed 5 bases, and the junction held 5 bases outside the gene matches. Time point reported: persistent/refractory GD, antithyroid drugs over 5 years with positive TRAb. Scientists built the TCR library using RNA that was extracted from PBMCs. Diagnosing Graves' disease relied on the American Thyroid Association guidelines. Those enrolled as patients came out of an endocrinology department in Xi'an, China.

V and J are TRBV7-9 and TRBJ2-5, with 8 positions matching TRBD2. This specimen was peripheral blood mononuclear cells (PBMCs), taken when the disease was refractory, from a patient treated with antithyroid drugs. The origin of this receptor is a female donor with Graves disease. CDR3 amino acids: CASSFSGGRETQYF. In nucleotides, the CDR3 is TGTGCCAGCAGCTTTTCGGGCGGGAGGGAGACCCAGTACTTC.